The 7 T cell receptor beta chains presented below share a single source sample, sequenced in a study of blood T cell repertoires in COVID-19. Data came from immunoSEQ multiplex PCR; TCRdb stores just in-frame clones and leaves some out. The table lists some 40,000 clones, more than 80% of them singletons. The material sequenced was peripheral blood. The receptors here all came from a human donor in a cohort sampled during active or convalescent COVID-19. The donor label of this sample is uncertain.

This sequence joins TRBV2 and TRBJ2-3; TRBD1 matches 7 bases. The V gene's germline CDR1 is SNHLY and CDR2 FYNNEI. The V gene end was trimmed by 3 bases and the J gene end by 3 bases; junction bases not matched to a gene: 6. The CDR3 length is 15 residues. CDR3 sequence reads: CASSEQGQHTDTQYF. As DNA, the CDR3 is TGTGCCAGCAGTGAGCAGGGACAGCATACAGATACGCAGTATTTT.

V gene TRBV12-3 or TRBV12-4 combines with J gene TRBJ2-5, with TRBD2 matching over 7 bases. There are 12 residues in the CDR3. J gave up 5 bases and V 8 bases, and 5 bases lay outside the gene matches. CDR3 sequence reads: CASGGGAETQYF. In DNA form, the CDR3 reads TGTGCCAGCGGGGGGGGTGCCGAGACCCAGTACTTC.

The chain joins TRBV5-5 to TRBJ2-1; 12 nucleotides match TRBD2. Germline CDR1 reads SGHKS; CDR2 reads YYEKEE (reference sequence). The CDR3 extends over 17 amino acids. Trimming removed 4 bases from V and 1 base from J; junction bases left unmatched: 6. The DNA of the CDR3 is TGTGCCAGCAGCCCCCGCCTAGCGGGAGGGTCCTACAATGAGCAGTTCTTC. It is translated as CASSPRLAGGSYNEQFF.

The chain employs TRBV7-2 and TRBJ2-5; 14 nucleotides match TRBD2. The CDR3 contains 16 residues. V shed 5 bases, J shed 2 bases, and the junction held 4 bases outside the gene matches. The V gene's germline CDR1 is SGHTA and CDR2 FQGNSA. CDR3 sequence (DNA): TGTGCCAGCAGCACTGGACTAGCGGGGGGTCAAGAGACCCAGTACTTC. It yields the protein CASSTGLAGGQETQYF.

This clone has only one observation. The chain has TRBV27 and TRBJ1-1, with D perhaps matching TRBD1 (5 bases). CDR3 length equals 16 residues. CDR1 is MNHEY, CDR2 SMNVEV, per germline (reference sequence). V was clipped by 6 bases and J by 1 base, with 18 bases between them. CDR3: CASSPGRGRGNTEAFF. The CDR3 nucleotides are TGTGCCAGCAGCCCGGGGCGGGGAAGGGGGAACACTGAAGCTTTCTTT.

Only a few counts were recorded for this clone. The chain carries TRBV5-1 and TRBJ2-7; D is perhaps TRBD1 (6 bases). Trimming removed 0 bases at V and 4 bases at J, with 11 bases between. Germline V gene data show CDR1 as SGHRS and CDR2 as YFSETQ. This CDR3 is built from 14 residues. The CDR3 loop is CASSLDTGIYEQYF. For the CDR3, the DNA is TGCGCCAGCAGCTTGGATACAGGGATTTACGAGCAGTACTTC. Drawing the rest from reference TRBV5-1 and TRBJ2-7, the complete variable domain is KAGVTQTPRYLIKTRGQQVTLSCSPISGHRSVSWYQQTPGQGLQFLFEYFSETQRNKGNFPGRFSGRQFSNSRSEMNVSTLELGDSALYLCASSLDTGIYEQYFGPGTRLTVT.

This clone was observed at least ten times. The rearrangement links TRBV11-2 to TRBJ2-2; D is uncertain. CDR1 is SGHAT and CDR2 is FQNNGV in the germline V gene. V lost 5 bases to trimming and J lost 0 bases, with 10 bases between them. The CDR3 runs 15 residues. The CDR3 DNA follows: TGTGCCAGCAGCCCGGCGACACCGAACACCGGGGAGCTGTTTTTT. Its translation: CASSPATPNTGELFF.